Listed here are 11 T cell receptor beta chains from one sample, sequenced in a study of cytomegalovirus exposure and HLA in healthy donors. In the PCR, 60 Vbeta and 13 Jbeta primers were used. The assay was immunoSEQ multiplex PCR, and TCRdb's table has in-frame clones only and misses some. The data contain about 120,000 clones, over 70% of them seen just once; the ten biggest clones take up under 3%. Material for sequencing was PBMCs. These receptors all come from a woman in her forties in good health and CMV-seropositive.

V gene TRBV6-1 combines with J gene TRBJ2-6; a weak D match, TRBD2 (5 bases). Germline CDR1 MNHNS, CDR2 SASEGT. Trimming stripped 5 bases from V and 0 bases from J, with 5 bases between. The CDR3 covers 14 residues. CDR3 nucleotides: TGTGCCAGCAGTCGGGGCTCTGGGGCCAACGTCCTGACTTTC. As protein: CASSRGSGANVLTF.

This clone was counted between two and nine times. The chain combines TRBV7-9 with TRBJ2-1; D is perhaps TRBD2 (6 bases). This CDR3 has 11 amino acids. Germline V gene sequence: CDR1 SEHNR, CDR2 FQNEAQ (reference sequence). For the CDR3, the DNA is TGTGTTGGAGGGGCCTACAATGAGCAGTTCTTC. This translates into CVGGAYNEQFF.

The chain links TRBV7-2 to TRBJ2-5; TRBD2 aligns across 13 bases. CDR1 and CDR2 from the germline V gene are SGHTA and FQGNSA. Germline trimming cut 5 bases from V and 5 bases from J; bases unmatched to any gene: 5. This CDR3 region has 15 residues. This CDR3 reads CASSTGLAGVETQYF. The CDR3 bases are TGTGCCAGCAGCACCGGACTAGCGGGAGTGGAGACCCAGTACTTC.

This chain links TRBV7-9 with TRBJ2-3; tentatively, D is TRBD1 (6 bases). CDR3 size: 18 residues. V dropped 5 bases and J dropped 0 bases, with 21 bases sitting between them. Germline CDR1 is SEHNR and CDR2 is FQNEAQ (reference sequence). CDR3 protein: CASSRPFRGPSSTDTQYF. The CDR3 coding sequence is TGTGCCAGCAGCCGACCCTTCAGGGGTCCCTCTAGCACAGATACGCAGTATTTT.

J is TRBJ1-2 and V is TRBV2; no clear D gene. V lost 7 bases, J lost 4 bases, and 16 bases lay in between. Germline CDR1 is SNHLY and CDR2 is FYNNEI. The CDR3 has 14 amino acids. The CDR3 region has the DNA TGTGCCAGCACCACCCCAGGTCAAGGCTATGGCTACACCTTC. Protein sequence: CASTTPGQGYGYTF.

The rearrangement joins TRBV30 to TRBJ2-1; 11 bases are shared with TRBD2. CDR3 length: 15 amino acids. V shed 3 bases, J shed 5 bases, and the junction held 6 bases outside the gene matches. Germline lookup yields CDR1 GTSNPN and CDR2 SVGIG (reference sequence). CDR3 coding DNA: TGTGCCTGGAGAGTAGCGGGGGGGGACCACAATGAGCAGTTCTTC. Translation: CAWRVAGGDHNEQFF.

The rearrangement joins TRBV18 to TRBJ2-7; TRBD1 matches 11 bases. Germline V CDR1 and CDR2: KGHSH, LQKENI. CDR3 length: 14 residues. V shed 3 bases, J shed 5 bases, and the junction held 3 bases outside the gene matches. CDR3 bases: TGTGCCAGCTCACCCCGGACAGGGGGCGACGAGCAGTACTTC. Its translation is CASSPRTGGDEQYF.

The gene calls are TRBV27 and TRBJ2-5, with 10 bases aligning to TRBD1. The CDR3 is 15 amino acids. Germline-derived CDR1 and CDR2 are MNHEY and SMNVEV (reference sequence). Trimming removed 5 bases from V and 6 bases from J; junction bases left unmatched: 9. The DNA for the CDR3 is TGTGCCAGCAGTACCCCGGACAGGGGGTCTCAGACCCAGTACTTC. Translated: CASSTPDRGSQTQYF.

This chain connects TRBV30 to TRBJ2-7, with 9 bases that match TRBD2. The CDR3 is made up of 14 amino acids. Germline CDR1 and CDR2: GTSNPN and SVGIG (reference sequence). V lost 2 bases and J lost 3; bases outside the gene matches: 5. This CDR3 is CAWSSGGILYEQYF. The CDR3 DNA follows: TGTGCCTGGAGTAGCGGGGGGATCCTCTACGAGCAGTACTTC.

The V gene is TRBV10-3, the J gene TRBJ2-3; tentatively, D is TRBD1 (6 bases). The germline V and J ends were trimmed by 6 bases and 6 bases, with 10 bases remaining between them. CDR1 and CDR2 from the germline V gene are ENHRY and SYGVKD. The CDR3 totals 12 residues. CDR3 DNA sequence: TGTGCCATCAGCGGGACATCCGATACGCAGTATTTT. It encodes CAISGTSDTQYF.

This clone appeared a single time. The rearrangement uses TRBV4-1 and TRBJ1-1; TRBD1 matches at 9 bases. CDR1 is MGHRA, CDR2 YSYEKL, per germline. The CDR3 is made up of 16 amino acids. The junction had 6 bases not matched to a gene; V was cut back by 4 bases and J by 0 bases. The CDR3, as DNA: TGCGCCAGCAGCCTACGGACAGGGGAACTGAACACTGAAGCTTTCTTT. It codes for CASSLRTGELNTEAFF.